The 27 T cell receptor beta chains below were found in one sample sequenced in a study of control samples from healthy donors and cancer patients. Only in-frame clones appear in the TCRdb table, and some are missing; sequencing was by immunoSEQ multiplex PCR. This sample yields tens of thousands of clones, of which about 95% are seen a single time; under 3.5% belongs to the top ten. Sequencing input: blood. The source of these receptors is a woman in her 30s in good health.

A single count supports this clone. V usage is TRBV3-1 (or the pseudogene TRBV3-2) and J usage is TRBJ2-1; D may be TRBD1 or TRBD2 (5 bases each). The germline V gene encodes CDR1 LGHDT and CDR2 YNNKEL (reference sequence). V shed 4 bases and J shed 8 bases, with 21 bases lying between them. The CDR3 length is 16 residues. This CDR3 reads CASSLVPGRGADEQFF. CDR3 nucleotides: TGTGCCAGCAGCCTTGTCCCGGGACGCGGAGCGGATGAGCAGTTCTTC.

The chain carries TRBV10-1 and TRBJ1-2; 9 nucleotides agree with TRBD1. Germline V CDR1 and CDR2: WNHNN, SYGVQD (reference sequence). The CDR3 has 13 residues. With V trimmed by 3 bases and J by 8 bases, 4 bases remained unmatched. CDR3 sequence: CASSEGTGLGYTF. DNA of the CDR3: TGCGCCAGCAGTGAAGGGACAGGGCTGGGCTACACCTTC.

This clone appeared a few times. The rearrangement links TRBV28 to TRBJ2-7; D is possibly TRBD1 or TRBD2 (5 bases each). Germline values: CDR1 MDHEN, CDR2 SYDVKM. The CDR3 contains 16 residues. Trimming removed 2 bases from V and 1 base from J, with 15 bases in between. The CDR3 coding sequence is TGTGCCAGCAGTTTACCCCTCGGGACCGCATCCTACGAGCAGTACTTC. It codes for CASSLPLGTASYEQYF.

V usage is TRBV11-2 and J usage is TRBJ1-2; D call uncertain. The CDR3 totals 14 residues. Trimming removed 4 bases at V and 8 bases at J, with 17 bases between. Germline loops: CDR1 SGHAT, CDR2 FQNNGV. CDR3 region: CASSSPDARRGYTF. Here the CDR3 DNA reads TGTGCCAGCAGCTCCCCAGACGCCAGGCGCGGCTACACCTTC. The variable domain in full, with the rest retrieved from reference TRBV11-2 and TRBJ1-2, is EAGVAQSPRYKIIEKRQSVAFWCNPISGHATLYWYQQILGQGPKLLIQFQNNGVVDDSQLPKDRFSAERLKGVDSTLKIQPAKLEDSAVYLCASSSPDARRGYTFGSGTRLTVV.

This chain joins TRBV3-1 (or the pseudogene TRBV3-2) and TRBJ2-7, with 8 nucleotides matching TRBD1. The CDR3 is 13 residues long. J lost 5 bases, V lost 4 bases, and 4 bases had no gene match. The germline V gene has CDR1 LGHDT and CDR2 YNNKEL (reference sequence). Here the CDR3 DNA reads TGTGCCAGCAGCCCGGACAGGGCCAACGAGCAGTACTTC. Its translation is CASSPDRANEQYF.

The chain links TRBV5-1 to TRBJ1-2; D is uncertain. The germline gives CDR1 SGHRS, CDR2 YFSETQ. V was trimmed by 0 bases and J by 4 bases, leaving 4 bases between them. The CDR3 consists of 12 residues. CDR3 loop: CASSLDSYGYTF. CDR3 nucleotide sequence: TGCGCCAGCAGCTTGGATTCCTATGGCTACACCTTC.

The chain couples TRBV25-1 to TRBJ1-6; TRBD1 is a possible D gene (6 bases). The germline V and J ends were trimmed by 5 bases and 10 bases, with 12 bases remaining between them. The CDR3 extends over 13 amino acids. CDR1 and CDR2 from the germline V gene are MGHDK and SYGVNS. Here the CDR3 reads CASSWQGRSPLHF. CDR3 sequence (DNA): TGTGCCAGCAGTTGGCAGGGGCGCTCACCCCTCCACTTT.

This rearrangement joins TRBV19 to TRBJ1-2, with 7 bases fitting TRBD1. The CDR3 is 13 amino acids. V was pared by 3 bases and J by 9 bases, with 7 bases of the junction left unmatched. Germline lookup yields CDR1 LNHDA and CDR2 SQIVND (reference sequence). The CDR3 region is CASSIRDRARYTF. CDR3 bases: TGTGCCAGTAGTATTCGAGACAGGGCTCGCTACACCTTC.

The V gene is TRBV3-1 (or the pseudogene TRBV3-2), the J gene TRBJ1-1; D is uncertain. V lost 8 bases and J lost 2, with 15 bases in between. This CDR3 region has 14 residues. Germline CDR1 and CDR2: LGHDT and YNNKEL (reference sequence). The CDR3 sequence is CASRGFPSNTEAFF. CDR3 sequence (DNA): TGTGCCAGCCGCGGCTTCCCCTCCAACACTGAAGCTTTCTTT.

The chain uses TRBV19 and TRBJ1-3, with a possible D match to TRBD1 (6 bases). CDR1 is LNHDA, CDR2 SQIVND, per germline (reference sequence). Trimming removed 11 bases from V and 0 bases from J, with 23 bases in between. The CDR3 runs 17 residues. The CDR3, as DNA: TGTGCCTCCCTCCGTGGGGGCCCAGAGGGCTCTGGAAACACCATATATTTT. Residues: CASLRGGPEGSGNTIYF. The full variable domain, with the rest looked up from reference TRBV19 and TRBJ1-3, is DGGITQSPKYLFRKEGQNVTLSCEQNLNHDAMYWYRQDPGQGLRLIYYSQIVNDFQKGDIAEGYSVSREKKESFPLTVTSAQKNPTAFYLCASLRGGPEGSGNTIYFGEGSWLTVV.

The rearrangement uses TRBV12-3 or TRBV12-4 and TRBJ2-3; D unclear. The CDR3 extends over 13 amino acids. Trimming pared 6 bases from V and 2 bases from J, leaving 9 bases between. CDR3 DNA sequence: TGTGCCAGCAGAAAAAGAAACACAGATACGCAGTATTTT. Encoded protein: CASRKRNTDTQYF.

The CDR3 coding sequence is TGTGCCAGCAGATCGACAGGGATCTATGGCTACACCTTC. Protein sequence: CASRSTGIYGYTF. V usage is TRBV2 and J usage is TRBJ1-2; 7 bases are a match to TRBD1. After removal of 6 bases from V and 4 bases from J, the junction contained 5 bases not matched to a gene. The CDR3 is made up of 13 amino acids. Looked up from germline, CDR1 is SNHLY and CDR2 is FYNNEI.

The gene calls are TRBV5-6 and TRBJ1-5; 7 bases map to TRBD1. The trim removed 4 bases at V and 9 bases at J, leaving 7 bases unmatched. Germline CDR1 reads SGHDT; CDR2 reads YYEEEE. The CDR3 spans 13 residues. CDR3 sequence: CASSPTGSGPQHF. The CDR3 DNA sequence: TGTGCCAGCAGCCCGACAGGGTCGGGGCCCCAGCATTTT.

The rearrangement joins TRBV5-4 to TRBJ1-2, with 7 bases matching TRBD1. The CDR3 totals 14 residues. Germline trimming cut 7 bases from V and 1 base from J; bases unmatched to any gene: 7. Germline V CDR1 and CDR2: SGHNT, YYREEE (reference sequence). CDR3 nucleotide sequence: TGTGCCAGCGGATACAGGGGAAGTAACTATGGCTACACCTTC. This translates into CASGYRGSNYGYTF.

The CDR3 loop reads CASSPTGGFTGELFF. Here the CDR3 DNA reads TGTGCCAGTAGTCCTACAGGGGGGTTCACCGGGGAGCTGTTTTTT. The genes are TRBV19 and TRBJ2-2; 8 nucleotides agree with TRBD1. CDR3 length: 15 residues. CDR1 and CDR2 from the germline V gene are LNHDA and SQIVND (reference sequence). V was clipped by 5 bases and J by 4 bases; unmatched bases: 6.

The chain is built from TRBV11-2 and TRBJ1-1; tentatively, D is TRBD1 (5 bases). This CDR3 is 14 amino acids long. The germline V gene encodes CDR1 SGHAT and CDR2 FQNNGV. V lost 4 bases and J lost 6, with 15 bases in between. The DNA for the CDR3 is TGTGCCAGCAGCTCCGTCGGGGGGATCCCTGAAGCTTTCTTT. Its protein is CASSSVGGIPEAFF.

The chain is built from TRBV6-1 and TRBJ2-3; TRBD2 is a possible D gene (7 bases). Germline V lookup: CDR1 MNHNS, CDR2 SASEGT. V was pared by 2 bases and J by 0 bases, with 9 bases between. This CDR3 is 15 amino acids long. In DNA, the CDR3 is TGTGCCAGCAGTGAAAGGGGGGGAAGCACAGATACGCAGTATTTT. It is translated as CASSERGGSTDTQYF.

This clone was counted once. The CDR3 nucleotides read TGTGCCAGCAGCCCCGGACGGACTTATGGCTACACCTTC. Translated, it gives CASSPGRTYGYTF. The rearrangement joins TRBV12-3 or TRBV12-4 to TRBJ1-2; D unresolved. There are 13 residues in the CDR3. Between the trimmed V and J ends, which lost 6 bases and 5 bases, there was a span of 13 bases.

Concerning this clone: Mismatch with germline at one junction end may stem from a read error. The chain couples TRBV6-6 to TRBJ1-5; D is ambiguous. There are 17 residues in the CDR3. CDR1 MNHNY and CDR2 SVGAGI come from the germline V gene (reference sequence). CDR3 DNA: TGTGCCAGCAGTCTCCCCCGGGGTCGTTATAGCAGTCAGCCCCAGCATTTT. Its translation: CASSLPRGRYSSQPQHF.

The J gene is TRBJ1-2, the V gene TRBV30, with D possibly being TRBD1 (5 bases). This CDR3 region has 12 residues. The V gene's germline CDR1 is GTSNPN and CDR2 SVGIG (reference sequence). Trimming took 3 bases from V and 8 from J, leaving 13 bases between them. CDR3 nucleotide sequence: TGTGCCTGGAGACTTGCCAGGGAAGGCTACACCTTC. It encodes CAWRLAREGYTF.

As to this clone: A read error may produce the germline difference seen at one junction end. The same CDR3 also results from other DNA sequences found in this sample. The chain carries TRBV28 and TRBJ1-2, with 8 bases lining up with TRBD1. From germline, CDR1 is MDHEN and CDR2 SYDVKM. The CDR3 extends over 15 amino acids. The CDR3: CASSFSTGANYGYTF. The DNA of the CDR3 is TGCGCCAGCAGTTTCTCGACAGGGGCTAACTATGGCTACACCTTC.

The chain couples TRBV4-1 to TRBJ1-6, with D possibly being TRBD1 (6 bases). V gave up 0 bases and J gave up 1 base, with 22 bases separating them. Germline V CDR1 and CDR2: MGHRA, YSYEKL. The CDR3 covers 21 residues. This CDR3 is CASSQDGGPGTPRSYNSPLHF. The CDR3 DNA is TGCGCCAGCAGCCAAGATGGGGGGCCGGGGACCCCGCGATCCTATAATTCACCCCTCCACTTT.

This sequence joins TRBV30 and TRBJ1-1; perhaps TRBD1 as D (6 bases). Germline CDR1 reads GTSNPN; CDR2 reads SVGIG (reference sequence). V lost 3 bases, J lost 4 bases, and 15 bases lay in between. The CDR3 is made up of 14 amino acids. The CDR3 loop reads CAWSPGTGPTEAFF. The CDR3 bases are TGTGCCTGGAGCCCTGGTACAGGGCCCACTGAAGCTTTCTTT.

The chain is built from TRBV5-1 and TRBJ2-1, with TRBD2 identical over 11 bases. Germline assignment: CDR1 SGHRS and CDR2 YFSETQ. The CDR3 loop spans 16 amino acids. Trimming at V came to 3 bases and at J to 4 bases, leaving 6 bases not matched to a gene. In DNA, the CDR3 is TGCGCCAGCAGCTACGAGACTAGCGGGGTATACAATGAGCAGTTCTTC. It encodes CASSYETSGVYNEQFF.

The CDR3 loop is CASSEGAGNTEAFF. CDR3 DNA sequence: TGTGCCAGCAGTGAAGGTGCGGGGAACACTGAAGCTTTCTTT. The chain uses TRBV2 and TRBJ1-1; D ambiguous. V was cut by 1 base and J by 1 base, with 7 bases left in between. The CDR3 has 14 amino acids. CDR1 is SNHLY, CDR2 FYNNEI, per germline.

The V and J genes are TRBV6-1 and TRBJ1-1, with D tentatively TRBD1 (5 bases). Germline values: CDR1 MNHNS, CDR2 SASEGT. With 3 bases removed from V and 5 bases from J, the gap between germline ends came to 19 bases. The CDR3 length is 16 residues. CDR3 bases: TGTGCCAGCAGTGACCCGGGCCAGGGCAATAGAACTGAAGCTTTCTTT. This gives the protein CASSDPGQGNRTEAFF.

This rearrangement joins TRBV28 to TRBJ1-2; 11 bases fit TRBD1. V gave up 5 bases and J gave up 8 bases; unmatched junction bases: 7. CDR1 and CDR2 from the germline V gene are MDHEN and SYDVKM. The CDR3 has 14 amino acids. The CDR3 protein is CASSPPGQGVGYTF. CDR3 in DNA: TGTGCCAGCAGTCCTCCGGGACAGGGGGTCGGCTACACCTTC.